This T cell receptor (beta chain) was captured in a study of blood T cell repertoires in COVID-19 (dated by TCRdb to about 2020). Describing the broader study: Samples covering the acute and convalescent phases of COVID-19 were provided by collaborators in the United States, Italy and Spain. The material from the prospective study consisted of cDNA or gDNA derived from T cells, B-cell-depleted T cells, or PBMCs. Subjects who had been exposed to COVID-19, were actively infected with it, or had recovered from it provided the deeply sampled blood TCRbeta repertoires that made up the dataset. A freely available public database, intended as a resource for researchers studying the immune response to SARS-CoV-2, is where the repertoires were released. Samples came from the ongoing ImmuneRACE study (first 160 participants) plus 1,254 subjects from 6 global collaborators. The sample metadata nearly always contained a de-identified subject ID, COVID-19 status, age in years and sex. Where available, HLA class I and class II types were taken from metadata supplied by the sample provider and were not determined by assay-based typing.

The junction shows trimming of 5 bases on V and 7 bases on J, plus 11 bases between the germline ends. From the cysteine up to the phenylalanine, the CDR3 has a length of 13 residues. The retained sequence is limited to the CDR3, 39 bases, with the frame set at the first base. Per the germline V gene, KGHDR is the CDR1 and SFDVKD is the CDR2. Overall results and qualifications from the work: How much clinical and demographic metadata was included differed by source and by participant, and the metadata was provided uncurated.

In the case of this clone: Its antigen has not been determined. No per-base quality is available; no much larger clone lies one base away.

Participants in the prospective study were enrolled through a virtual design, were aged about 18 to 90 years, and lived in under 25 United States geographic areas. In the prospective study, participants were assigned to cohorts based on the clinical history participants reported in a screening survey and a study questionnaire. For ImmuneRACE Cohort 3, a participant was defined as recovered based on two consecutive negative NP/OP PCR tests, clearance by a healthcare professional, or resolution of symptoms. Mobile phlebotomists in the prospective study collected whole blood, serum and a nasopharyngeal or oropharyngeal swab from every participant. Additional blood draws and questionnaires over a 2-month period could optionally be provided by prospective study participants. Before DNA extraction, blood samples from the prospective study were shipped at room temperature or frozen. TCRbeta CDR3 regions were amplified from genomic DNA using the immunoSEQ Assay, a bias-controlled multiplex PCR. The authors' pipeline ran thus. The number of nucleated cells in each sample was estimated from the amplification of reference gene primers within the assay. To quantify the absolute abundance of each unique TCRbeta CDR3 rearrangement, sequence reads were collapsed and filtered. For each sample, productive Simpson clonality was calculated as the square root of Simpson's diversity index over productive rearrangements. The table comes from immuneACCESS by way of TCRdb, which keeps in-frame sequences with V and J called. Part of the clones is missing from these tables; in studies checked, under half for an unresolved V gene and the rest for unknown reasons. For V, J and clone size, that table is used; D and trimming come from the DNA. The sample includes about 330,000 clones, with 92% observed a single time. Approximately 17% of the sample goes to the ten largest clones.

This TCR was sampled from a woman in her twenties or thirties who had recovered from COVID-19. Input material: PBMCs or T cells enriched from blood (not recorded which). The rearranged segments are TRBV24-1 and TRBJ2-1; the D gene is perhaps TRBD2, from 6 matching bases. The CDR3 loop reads CATSVLAGNEQFF. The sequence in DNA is TGTGCCACCAGTGTTCTGGCGGGGAATGAGCAGTTCTTC.